This T cell receptor beta chain was recovered during a study of cytomegalovirus exposure and HLA in healthy donors. With 60 Vbeta and 13 Jbeta primers, the PCR was carried out. The assay was immunoSEQ multiplex PCR, and TCRdb's table has in-frame clones only and misses some. The sample carries over 90,000 clones, around three quarters recorded once. V lost 6 bases and J lost 7; bases outside the gene matches: 14. Germline values: CDR1 MDHEN, CDR2 SYDVKM. The CDR3 totals 15 residues. The chain is built from TRBV28 and TRBJ1-1; TRBD1 aligns across 7 bases. The TCR was taken from a man over 45 in good health and CMV-seropositive. Specimen: PBMCs. The CDR3 DNA reads TGTGCCAGCAGCGAAATAAAAGGGACAGCTAGTGAAGCTTTCTTT. Translated, it gives CASSEIKGTASEAFF.